This passage covers 12 T cell receptor beta chains from one sample sequenced in a study of shared clonotypes between healthy human individuals. Sequencing used immunoSEQ multiplex PCR; TCRdb keeps in-frame clones, though not all of them. Found here are roughly 2.5 million clones, more than 80% of them singletons; the top ten hold 0.11% to 0.15%. The sample was naive CD4+ T cells sorted from blood. Subset: CD45RA+ positively selected. The receptor source for this set is a man aged 18 to 30 in good health.

The J gene is TRBJ2-1, the V gene TRBV7-2; 8 positions agree with TRBD2. The CDR3 runs 15 residues. Germline V gene lookup returns CDR1 SGHTA and CDR2 FQGNSA. V was clipped by 4 bases and J by 4 bases; unmatched bases: 6. Written as DNA, the CDR3 is TGTGCCAGCAGCTCCTGGACTAGCCGATACAATGAGCAGTTCTTC. This codes for CASSSWTSRYNEQFF.

The rearrangement joins TRBV19 to TRBJ2-4; D gene ambiguous. The CDR3 runs 12 residues. CDR1 and CDR2 (germline): LNHDA, SQIVND (reference sequence). Trimming removed 5 bases from V and 8 bases from J, with 10 bases in between. The DNA of the CDR3 is TGTGCCAGTAGTCCCGGGTGGGACATTCAGTACTTC. Translation: CASSPGWDIQYF.

This clone is a singleton in its sample. The chain carries TRBV5-1 and TRBJ1-6; 8 bases map to TRBD1. V dropped 4 bases and J dropped 10; count of bases not matched to a gene: 16. The germline CDR1 and CDR2 sequences are SGHRS and YFSETQ. This CDR3 region has 17 residues. CDR3 loop: CASSPIHGQGGRSPLHF. In DNA form, the CDR3 reads TGCGCCAGCAGCCCCATACATGGACAGGGCGGGCGATCACCCCTCCACTTT.

This clone was seen only once. The V gene is TRBV9, the J gene TRBJ2-2, with a weak D call TRBD1 (6 bases). The CDR3 runs 17 residues. Trimming pared 4 bases from V and 6 bases from J, leaving 22 bases between. From germline, CDR1 is SGDLS and CDR2 YYNGEE. The CDR3 loop reads CASSLKQGRELAGELFF. The CDR3 bases are TGTGCCAGCAGCCTGAAACAGGGTCGTGAGTTGGCCGGGGAGCTGTTTTTT.

This chain uses TRBV20-1 with TRBJ1-1; D gene uncertain. The CDR3 is made up of 11 amino acids. Per germline, CDR1 DFQATT and CDR2 SNEGSKA (reference sequence). The CDR3 nucleotides are TGCAGGACACATTCGAACACTGAAGCTTTCTTT. It codes for CRTHSNTEAFF.

The CDR3 DNA follows: TGTGCCAGCAGCTTAGCGCTGCAGGCCTTAACGAACACCGGGGAGCTGTTTTTT. It translates to CASSLALQALTNTGELFF. This rearrangement joins TRBV7-8 to TRBJ2-2; D remains unclear. The germline CDR1 and CDR2 sequences are SGHVS and FQNEAQ. The V end lost 0 bases, the J end lost 0 bases, and 14 bases lay between the germline ends. The CDR3 contains 18 residues.

The chain is built from TRBV27 and TRBJ2-7; TRBD1 is a possible D gene (5 bases). Germline lookup yields CDR1 MNHEY and CDR2 SMNVEV (reference sequence). CDR3 length: 15 residues. With 3 bases removed from V and 5 bases from J, the gap between germline ends came to 17 bases. CDR3 nucleotides: TGTGCCAGCAGTTTCGCAGGGCCTTTTCTCGACGAGCAGTACTTC. It specifies CASSFAGPFLDEQYF.

The CDR3 loop reads CAIRGPTGSSYEQYF. CDR3 coding DNA: TGTGCCATCAGGGGCCCAACAGGGAGCTCCTACGAGCAGTACTTC. V and J are TRBV10-3 and TRBJ2-7, with a weak D call TRBD1 (6 bases). Per the germline V gene, CDR1 is ENHRY and CDR2 is SYGVKD. This CDR3 has 15 residues. Trimming removed 6 bases at V and 0 bases at J, with 15 bases between.

The chain joins TRBV5-4 to TRBJ2-1, with 7 bases matching TRBD2. The CDR3 has 13 residues. J was trimmed by 7 bases and V by 7 bases; bases with no gene match: 8. Per the germline V gene, CDR1 is SGHNT and CDR2 is YYREEE (reference sequence). The chain's CDR3 is CASGRREGNEQFF. The CDR3 DNA reads as TGTGCCAGCGGTAGAAGGGAGGGGAATGAGCAGTTCTTC.

This chain uses TRBV7-9 with TRBJ1-4; TRBD1 might be the D (5 bases). The CDR3 runs to 15 residues. V was clipped by 4 bases and J by 5 bases, with 14 bases between them. Germline CDR1 reads SEHNR; CDR2 reads FQNEAQ (reference sequence). Here the CDR3 reads CASSSWDSWNEKLFF. The CDR3 DNA sequence: TGTGCCAGCAGCTCCTGGGACTCCTGGAATGAAAAACTGTTTTTT.

A few counts support this clone. The rearrangement uses TRBV7-2 and TRBJ1-1; D remains unclear. Trimming removed 2 bases at V and 8 bases at J, with 6 bases between. Germline CDR1 SGHTA, CDR2 FQGNSA. The CDR3 covers 11 residues. The CDR3 DNA is TGTGCCAGCAGCTTAAGTCTGGAAGCTTTCTTT. Translation: CASSLSLEAFF.

The V call is TRBV5-1, the J call TRBJ2-3; D tentatively fits TRBD1 or TRBD2 (5 bases each). V dropped 4 bases and J dropped 5 bases, with 11 bases sitting between them. CDR3 size: 13 residues. CDR1 and CDR2 from the germline V gene are SGHRS and YFSETQ. The CDR3 DNA reads TGCGCCAGCAGCCGGGGCCTAGAAGATACGCAGTATTTT. Translating it yields CASSRGLEDTQYF.